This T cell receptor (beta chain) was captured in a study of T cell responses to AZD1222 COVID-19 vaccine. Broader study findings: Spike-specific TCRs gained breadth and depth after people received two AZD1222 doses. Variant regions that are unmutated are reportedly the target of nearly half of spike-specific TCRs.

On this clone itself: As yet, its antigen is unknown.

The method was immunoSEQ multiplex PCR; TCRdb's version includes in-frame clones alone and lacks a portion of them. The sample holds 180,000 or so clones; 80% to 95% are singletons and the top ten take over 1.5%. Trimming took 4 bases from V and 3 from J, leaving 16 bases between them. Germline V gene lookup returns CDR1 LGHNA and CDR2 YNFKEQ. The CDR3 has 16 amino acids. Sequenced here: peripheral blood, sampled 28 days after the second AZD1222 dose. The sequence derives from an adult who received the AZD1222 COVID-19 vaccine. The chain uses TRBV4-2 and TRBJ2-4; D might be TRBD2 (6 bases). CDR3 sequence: CASSRGSVADKNIQYF. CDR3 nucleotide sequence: TGTGCCAGCAGCCGGGGCTCGGTAGCGGACAAAAACATTCAGTACTTC.